Presented here are 18 T cell receptor beta chains from one specimen sequenced in a study of glioma-infiltrating T cells. Using RNA template, CDR3s of TCR alpha and beta were amplified with iRepertoire arm-PCR. TCRdb itself ran the multiplex PCR reads through MiXCR, one entry per CDR3 protein. The data show approximately 89,000 distinct CDR3 sequences, 23% seen once. The sequenced sample was glioma tissue, nonneoplastic brain tissue, or PBMCs (not recorded which). These receptors came from a human donor with low-grade glioma or glioblastoma, undergoing nonglioma brain surgery, or in good health (not recorded which).

In this sample, this clonotype turned up many times. This rearrangement joins TRBV12-3 or TRBV12-4 to TRBJ1-5; the D is unclear. The CDR3 runs to 14 residues. The V gene lost 3 bases and the J gene lost 4 bases, with 10 bases spanning the gap. The CDR3 region is CASSLTISNQPQHF. In nucleotides, the CDR3 is TGTGCCAGCAGTTTGACAATTTCGAATCAGCCCCAGCATTTT.

This clonotype was observed many times. This chain uses TRBV7-9 with TRBJ1-2; TRBD1 matches at 9 bases. The CDR3 contains 15 residues. With V trimmed by 5 bases and J by 13 bases, 17 bases remained unmatched. Germline CDR1 SEHNR, CDR2 FQNEAQ (reference sequence). In DNA, the CDR3 is TGTGCCAGCAGCCCTCACCGGGACAGGGTCCCGGTAGCCACCTTC. Protein product: CASSPHRDRVPVATF.

Ten or more counts support this clonotype. The chain links TRBV20-1 to TRBJ1-2; 10 nucleotides match TRBD1. With 6 bases clipped from V and 5 bases from J, the junction kept 9 bases outside the gene matches. CDR1 is DFQATT and CDR2 is SNEGSKA in the germline V gene (reference sequence). The CDR3 extends over 14 amino acids. The CDR3 sequence is CSAPRQGAGYGYTF. CDR3 nucleotides: TGCAGTGCCCCTAGACAGGGGGCTGGGTATGGCTACACCTTC.

This clonotype came up many times. The V and J genes are TRBV6-1 and TRBJ2-5, with D perhaps matching TRBD1 (5 bases). Germline V lookup: CDR1 MNHNS, CDR2 SASEGT. Trimming stripped 5 bases from V and 1 base from J, with 8 bases between. The CDR3 contains 13 residues. The CDR3 loop reads CASSSRVQETQYF. The CDR3 nucleotides are TGTGCCAGCAGTTCCAGGGTCCAAGAGACCCAGTACTTC.

This clonotype has at least ten counts. The rearrangement joins TRBV15 to TRBJ2-2; tentatively, D is TRBD1 (5 bases). CDR1 and CDR2 from the germline V gene are LNHNV and YYDKDF (reference sequence). V lost 0 bases and J lost 6, with 11 bases in between. This CDR3 region has 15 residues. The CDR3 region has the DNA TGTGCCACCAGCAGAGAGCCACAGGTCGCCGGGGAGCTGTTTTTT. Its protein product is CATSREPQVAGELFF.

This clonotype has ten or more counts. CDR3 nucleotides: TGTGCCAGCAGCCAAGCCGACAGCTATGGCTACACCTTC. Its translation: CASSQADSYGYTF. V and J are TRBV3-1 and TRBJ1-2; the D gene is possibly TRBD1 (5 bases). CDR1 is LGHDT and CDR2 is YNNKEL in the germline V gene (reference sequence). Trimming took off 1 base at V and 4 bases at J, with 7 bases between the two ends. This CDR3 has 13 residues.

The V and J genes are TRBV5-6 and TRBJ2-2; D could derive from TRBD1 or TRBD2 (5 bases each). The CDR3 loop spans 15 amino acids. V lost 5 bases, J lost 3 bases, and 14 bases lay in between. The germline CDR1 and CDR2 sequences are SGHDT and YYEEEE. Here the CDR3 DNA reads TGTGCCAGCAGTCGGGACGAAGCGTACACCGGGGAGCTGTTTTTT. Encoded protein: CASSRDEAYTGELFF. Based on the CDR3 plus reference TRBV5-6 and TRBJ2-2, the full variable domain is DAGVTQSPTHLIKTRGQQVTLRCSPKSGHDTVSWYQQALGQGPQFIFQYYEEEERQRGNFPDRFSGHQFPNYSSELNVNALLLGDSALYLCASSRDEAYTGELFFGEGSRLTVL.

The V gene is TRBV5-5, the J gene TRBJ1-4, with a possible D match to TRBD1 (5 bases). Germline-derived CDR1 and CDR2 are SGHKS and YYEKEE (reference sequence). V lost 1 base and J lost 4, with 14 bases in between. This CDR3 has 16 residues. CDR3 coding DNA: TGTGCCAGCAGCTTGCCGGAGACAGCCAATAATGAAAAACTGTTTTTT. Amino acid sequence: CASSLPETANNEKLFF.

This clonotype showed up many times. CDR3 sequence: CASSLRGQNTEAFF. The CDR3 region has the DNA TGTGCCAGCAGTTTACGAGGACAAAACACTGAAGCTTTCTTT. V usage is TRBV12-3 or TRBV12-4 and J usage is TRBJ1-1, with D perhaps matching TRBD1 (5 bases). This CDR3 contains 14 residues. The V gene lost 2 bases and the J gene lost 2 bases, with 9 bases spanning the gap.

This clonotype was observed at least ten times. V and J are TRBV6-1 and TRBJ2-2; a possible D gene is TRBD1 (5 bases). This CDR3 contains 15 residues. The V end lost 8 bases, the J end lost 1 base, and 14 bases lay between the germline ends. CDR1 is MNHNS and CDR2 is SASEGT in the germline V gene. The CDR3 DNA sequence: TGTGCCAGCGGGGCCATCACTCGGAACACCGGGGAGCTGTTTTTT. Amino acids: CASGAITRNTGELFF.

This clonotype was observed at least ten times. The chain joins TRBV7-9 to TRBJ2-7; TRBD1 agrees at 7 bases. In germline, CDR1 is SEHNR, CDR2 FQNEAQ (reference sequence). V was clipped by 5 bases and J by 3 bases; unmatched bases: 13. This CDR3 has 16 residues. The CDR3 coding sequence is TGTGCCAGCAGCCTCACATCCGGGACAGTTGACTACGAGCAGTACTTC. It codes for CASSLTSGTVDYEQYF.

This clonotype was detected only a few times. The chain has TRBV7-9 and TRBJ2-5; D ambiguous. Germline V gene data show CDR1 as SEHNR and CDR2 as FQNEAQ (reference sequence). Trimming pared 5 bases from V and 4 bases from J, leaving 14 bases between. The CDR3 contains 14 residues. In DNA, the CDR3 is TGTGCCAGCAGCCTAGAGTCAGTGGGAGAGACCCAGTACTTC. It specifies CASSLESVGETQYF.

This clonotype came up many times. The chain joins TRBV20-1 to TRBJ2-5, with D possibly being TRBD1 (5 bases). The germline gives CDR1 DFQATT, CDR2 SNEGSKA (reference sequence). CDR3 size: 14 residues. V lost 4 bases, J lost 4 bases, and 16 bases lay in between. The CDR3 is CSAKRPGWAETQYF. Written as DNA, the CDR3 is TGCAGTGCTAAACGCCCAGGGTGGGCAGAGACCCAGTACTTC.

Turning to this clonotype: A much larger clone is a single base away; this may be a read error. The chain links TRBV29-1 to TRBJ1-1, with D unclear. Germline-derived CDR1 and CDR2 are SQVTM and ANQGSEA. The CDR3 sequence is 14 residues long. The V end was cut by 6 bases, the J end by 0 bases, with 14 bases between. CDR3 bases: TGCAGCGTCGACATGGGAGGGATGAACACTGAAGCTTTCTTT. Residues: CSVDMGGMNTEAFF.

This clonotype was counted ten times or more. The chain combines TRBV20-1 with TRBJ1-1, with unresolved D. V lost 8 bases, J lost 5 bases, and 12 bases lay in between. The CDR3 is made up of 11 amino acids. Per germline, CDR1 DFQATT and CDR2 SNEGSKA (reference sequence). The CDR3 loop is CSLQPRTEAFF. In nucleotides, the CDR3 is TGCAGTCTCCAACCTAGGACTGAAGCTTTCTTT.

This clonotype was observed at least ten times. The chain couples TRBV20-1 to TRBJ2-1, with TRBD2 matching over 7 bases. Germline lookup yields CDR1 DFQATT and CDR2 SNEGSKA (reference sequence). The CDR3 has 14 amino acids. The J segment lost 6 bases and the V segment lost 0 bases, leaving 5 bases of the junction unmatched. The CDR3 loop reads CSARDPRTSNEQFF. The CDR3, as DNA: TGCAGTGCTAGAGATCCGAGGACTAGCAATGAGCAGTTCTTC.

This clonotype has ten or more counts. The chain employs TRBV2 and TRBJ2-3; 7 nucleotides match TRBD2. Germline V lookup: CDR1 SNHLY, CDR2 FYNNEI. The CDR3 loop spans 13 amino acids. After removal of 4 bases from V and 3 bases from J, the junction contained 1 base not matched to a gene. The CDR3 bases are TGTGCCAGCAGTGTACTAGCGACAGATACGCAGTATTTT. Translation gives CASSVLATDTQYF.

The sample holds many counts of this clonotype. One junction end does not reproduce the germline sequence, and a read error may be involved. The V call is TRBV12-3 or TRBV12-4, the J call TRBJ2-1; the D gene could be TRBD1 or TRBD2 (6 bases each). CDR3 size: 13 residues. CDR3 nucleotides: TGTGCCAGCAGTGGACACAGGGACCCGCCGGGGGACTTC. This codes for CASSGHRDPPGDF.